The 29 T cell receptor beta chains below were found in one sample sequenced in a study of shared clonotypes between healthy human individuals. Positively selected for CCR7, the CD45RO-negative cells used as naive CD8 cells excluded terminally differentiated effector memory CD45RA+ cells. Assay used: immunoSEQ multiplex PCR; TCRdb lists only in-frame clones, some missing. Of around 2,000,000 clones listed, about 92% were seen once; the top ten hold over 1.5%. Sequencing was done on a sample of naive CD8+ T cells from PBMCs. These receptor sequences come from a young man in good health. Some clones in this sample may be carry-over from other donors' samples.

The chain is built from TRBV6-5 and TRBJ1-4, with 8 bases lining up with TRBD1. The CDR3 runs to 15 residues. After removal of 4 bases from V and 5 bases from J, the junction contained 6 bases not matched to a gene. Germline CDR1 reads MNHEY; CDR2 reads SVGAGI. CDR3 sequence (DNA): TGTGCCAGCAGTTCCAGGACAGGGTGGAATGAAAAACTGTTTTTT. Protein: CASSSRTGWNEKLFF.

J is TRBJ1-1 and V is TRBV4-1; possibly TRBD1 for D (6 bases). V dropped 1 base and J dropped 6 bases, with 12 bases sitting between them. CDR1 is MGHRA and CDR2 is YSYEKL in the germline V gene. This CDR3 comprises 14 residues. This chain's CDR3 is CASSQVQKGAEAFF. CDR3 DNA sequence: TGCGCCAGCAGCCAAGTGCAGAAGGGGGCTGAAGCTTTCTTT.

V gene TRBV28 combines with J gene TRBJ2-1, with no clear D. This CDR3 is built from 17 residues. V shed 3 bases and J shed 10 bases, with 25 bases lying between them. CDR1 is MDHEN and CDR2 is SYDVKM in the germline V gene. The CDR3 region is CASSFFHGRKDMLEQFF. The CDR3 DNA is TGTGCCAGCAGTTTCTTCCACGGCAGGAAAGATATGTTGGAGCAGTTCTTC.

The gene calls are TRBV7-7 and TRBJ2-2; 8 nucleotides match TRBD1. There are 15 residues in the CDR3. Germline V gene sequence: CDR1 SSHAT, CDR2 FNYEAQ (reference sequence). J was trimmed by 6 bases and V by 1 base; bases with no gene match: 4. The CDR3 is CASSLGGTGAGELFF. Here the CDR3 DNA reads TGTGCCAGCAGCTTAGGAGGGACAGGCGCCGGGGAGCTGTTTTTT.

J is TRBJ2-3 and V is TRBV7-7; D is unresolved. Germline CDR1 is SSHAT and CDR2 is FNYEAQ (reference sequence). The CDR3 length is 13 residues. V was pared by 4 bases and J by 0 bases, with 5 bases between. The CDR3 coding sequence is TGTGCCAGCAGCTCCGACAGCACAGATACGCAGTATTTT. Translated: CASSSDSTDTQYF.

The rearrangement uses TRBV5-6 and TRBJ2-3; D assignment may be TRBD1 or TRBD2 (8 bases each). There are 17 residues in the CDR3. Trimming cost V 4 bases and J 2 bases, with 20 bases left between them. From germline, CDR1 is SGHDT and CDR2 YYEEEE. This CDR3 reads CASSDPRGREVTDTQYF. CDR3 nucleotide sequence: TGTGCCAGCAGCGACCCCAGGGGGCGGGAGGTCACAGATACGCAGTATTTT. Supplemented by reference TRBV5-6 and TRBJ2-3, the full variable domain reads DAGVTQSPTHLIKTRGQQVTLRCSPKSGHDTVSWYQQALGQGPQFIFQYYEEEERQRGNFPDRFSGHQFPNYSSELNVNALLLGDSALYLCASSDPRGREVTDTQYFGPGTRLTVL.

The rearrangement uses TRBV7-8 and TRBJ2-5; D is unresolved. CDR1 and CDR2 (germline): SGHVS, FQNEAQ. The CDR3 runs to 13 residues. V lost 8 bases to trimming and J lost 3 bases, with 13 bases between them. The DNA of the CDR3 is TGTGCCAGCTCCCACCGACTGGAAGAGACCCAGTACTTC. This gives the protein CASSHRLEETQYF.

As concerns this clone: Within the sample, other DNA sequences also encode this same CDR3. The V call is TRBV27, the J call TRBJ1-1, with a possible D match to TRBD1 (5 bases). V was pared by 3 bases and J by 1 base, with 9 bases between. CDR1 MNHEY and CDR2 SMNVEV come from the germline V gene (reference sequence). This CDR3 is built from 14 residues. In nucleotides, the CDR3 is TGTGCCAGCAGTTTCGGAGGGGCGAACACTGAAGCTTTCTTT. This translates into CASSFGGANTEAFF.

The CDR3 loop reads CASRGLAGDGETQYF. The CDR3 DNA sequence: TGTGCCAGCAGGGGACTAGCGGGAGATGGGGAGACCCAGTACTTC. The V gene is TRBV2, the J gene TRBJ2-5; 14 nucleotides match TRBD2. The CDR3 totals 15 residues. The germline gives CDR1 SNHLY, CDR2 FYNNEI. Unmatched junction bases numbered 5, after V lost 6 bases and J lost 5 bases.

The genes are TRBV25-1 and TRBJ2-3, with 9 bases aligning to TRBD1. Germline trimming cut 2 bases from V and 6 bases from J; bases unmatched to any gene: 6. The germline V gene encodes CDR1 MGHDK and CDR2 SYGVNS. The CDR3 loop spans 15 amino acids. CDR3 sequence: CASSEGTGFFDTQYF. The CDR3 DNA follows: TGTGCCAGCAGTGAAGGGACAGGGTTTTTCGATACGCAGTATTTT. Together with reference TRBV25-1 and TRBJ2-3, the CDR3 gives the full variable domain: EADIYQTPRYLVIGTGKKITLECSQTMGHDKMYWYQQDPGMELHLIHYSYGVNSTEKGDLSSESTVSRIRTEHFPLTLESARPSHTSQYLCASSEGTGFFDTQYFGPGTRLTVL.

The rearrangement uses TRBV7-9 and TRBJ2-5, with D perhaps TRBD1 (6 bases). The CDR3 loop spans 14 amino acids. The V gene lost 6 bases and the J gene lost 2 bases, with 13 bases spanning the gap. Germline V CDR1 and CDR2: SEHNR, FQNEAQ (reference sequence). The CDR3 DNA sequence: TGTGCCAGCAGTCCGCCGCAGGGGCAAGAGACCCAGTACTTC. It yields the protein CASSPPQGQETQYF.

This clone occurred once. J is TRBJ1-3 and V is TRBV27; no definite D call. Between the trimmed V and J ends, which lost 6 bases and 0 bases, there was a span of 6 bases. This CDR3 comprises 13 residues. Looked up from germline, CDR1 is MNHEY and CDR2 is SMNVEV (reference sequence). As DNA, the CDR3 is TGTGCCAGCAGCGACCTCTCTGGAAACACCATATATTTT. Translation gives CASSDLSGNTIYF.

V is TRBV11-2 and J is TRBJ2-7; 9 bases match TRBD2. CDR1 is SGHAT, CDR2 FQNNGV, per germline. J lost 3 bases, V lost 9 bases, and 21 bases had no gene match. The length of the CDR3 is 18 residues. CDR3 bases: TGTGCCAGTACCTGGGTCAGGGCCCCTAGCGGGATTGGCTACGAGCAGTACTTC. It is translated as CASTWVRAPSGIGYEQYF.

The rearrangement links TRBV28 to TRBJ1-2; unclear D gene. Germline V gene data show CDR1 as MDHEN and CDR2 as SYDVKM. V was shortened by 6 bases and J by 8 bases, with 19 bases between the two germline ends. This CDR3 has 14 residues. The CDR3: CASRPARARTGYTF. The CDR3 DNA sequence: TGTGCCAGCAGGCCGGCAAGGGCCCGGACGGGCTACACCTTC.

The J gene is TRBJ2-7, the V gene TRBV7-3; 9 nucleotides match TRBD1. This CDR3 region has 15 residues. V shed 5 bases, J shed 4 bases, and the junction held 9 bases outside the gene matches. CDR1 and CDR2 from the germline V gene are SGHTA and FQGTGA. The CDR3 nucleotides are TGTGCCAGCAGCGAAGGGACAGGGTACCCATACGAGCAGTACTTC. Protein sequence: CASSEGTGYPYEQYF.

Remarks on this clone: Within the sample, other DNA sequences also encode this same CDR3. The rearrangement joins TRBV9 to TRBJ1-2, with TRBD1 as a possible D gene (5 bases). V was clipped by 0 bases and J by 7 bases, with 7 bases between them. This CDR3 is built from 12 residues. Germline V gene sequence: CDR1 SGDLS, CDR2 YYNGEE. In nucleotides, the CDR3 is TGTGCCAGCAGCGTAGCCGGGGGTGGCTACACCTTC. Translated, it gives CASSVAGGGYTF.

The chain employs TRBV10-3 and TRBJ1-1; a weak D match, TRBD1 (6 bases). Trimming took 7 bases from V and 0 from J, leaving 9 bases between them. Germline CDR1 reads ENHRY; CDR2 reads SYGVKD. The CDR3 length is 13 residues. The chain's CDR3 is CAIIGTLNTEAFF. CDR3 DNA sequence: TGTGCCATCATCGGGACATTGAACACTGAAGCTTTCTTT.

The chain is built from TRBV28 and TRBJ1-5; a possible D gene is TRBD1 (6 bases). Germline V lookup: CDR1 MDHEN, CDR2 SYDVKM. This CDR3 contains 15 residues. Trimming cost V 10 bases and J 2 bases, with 18 bases left between them. The CDR3 here is CATIGYRVGNQPQHF. CDR3 coding DNA: TGTGCCACCATAGGGTACAGGGTGGGCAATCAGCCCCAGCATTTT. Based on the CDR3 plus reference TRBV28 and TRBJ1-5, the full variable domain is DVKVTQSSRYLVKRTGEKVFLECVQDMDHENMFWYRQDPGLGLRLIYFSYDVKMKEKGDIPEGYSVSREKKERFSLILESASTNQTSMYLCATIGYRVGNQPQHFGDGTRLSIL.

The rearrangement joins TRBV4-1 to TRBJ1-5, with D tentatively TRBD1 (5 bases). The CDR3 contains 16 residues. The V end lost 4 bases, the J end lost 0 bases, and 13 bases lay between the germline ends. Germline V gene lookup returns CDR1 MGHRA and CDR2 YSYEKL. Here the CDR3 reads CASSLGLGASNQPQHF. CDR3 in DNA: TGCGCCAGCAGCCTAGGCCTTGGGGCTAGCAATCAGCCCCAGCATTTT.

This clone was counted a few times. This sequence joins TRBV13 and TRBJ2-5, with D unclear. CDR1 is PRHDT and CDR2 is FYEKMQ in the germline V gene (reference sequence). This CDR3 has 12 residues. V gave up 4 bases and J gave up 4 bases, with 7 bases separating them. The CDR3 DNA reads as TGTGCCAGCAGCTCACCGAGAGAGACCCAGTACTTC. Translated, it gives CASSSPRETQYF.

The table lists this clone with a few counts. J is TRBJ1-1 and V is TRBV19, with a possible D match to TRBD1 (5 bases). The CDR3 totals 13 residues. The V gene's germline CDR1 is LNHDA and CDR2 SQIVND (reference sequence). The germline V and J ends were trimmed by 6 bases and 4 bases, with 12 bases remaining between them. Here the CDR3 reads CASSPGPATEAFF. The CDR3 bases are TGTGCCAGTAGCCCGGGACCGGCCACTGAAGCTTTCTTT. The full variable domain, with the rest looked up from reference TRBV19 and TRBJ1-1, is DGGITQSPKYLFRKEGQNVTLSCEQNLNHDAMYWYRQDPGQGLRLIYYSQIVNDFQKGDIAEGYSVSREKKESFPLTVTSAQKNPTAFYLCASSPGPATEAFFGQGTRLTVV.

The chain combines TRBV18 with TRBJ2-5; 7 bases fit TRBD2. J gave up 4 bases and V 4 bases, and 15 bases lay outside the gene matches. The CDR3 covers 17 residues. The germline CDR1 and CDR2 sequences are KGHSH and LQKENI. CDR3 region: CASSLGLGGVSGETQYF. In DNA, the CDR3 is TGTGCCAGCTCACTCGGTTTGGGAGGGGTTTCAGGAGAGACCCAGTACTTC.

The CDR3 is CASSQRDNSYEQYF. The CDR3 nucleotides read TGCGCCAGCAGCCAAAGGGACAACTCCTACGAGCAGTACTTC. J is TRBJ2-7 and V is TRBV4-1; perhaps TRBD1 as D (6 bases). Germline V gene data show CDR1 as MGHRA and CDR2 as YSYEKL. The V end lost 2 bases, the J end lost 0 bases, and 8 bases lay between the germline ends. CDR3 length: 14 residues.

The chain links TRBV10-2 to TRBJ1-5, with a tentative D call TRBD1 (6 bases). This CDR3 comprises 14 residues. Trimming cost V 4 bases and J 7 bases, with 14 bases left between them. The germline V gene encodes CDR1 WSHSY and CDR2 SAAADI. In nucleotides, the CDR3 is TGCGCCAGCAGTGGGGGAACAGGGAACCAGCCCCAGCATTTT. Protein product: CASSGGTGNQPQHF.

V usage is TRBV28 and J usage is TRBJ2-7; 9 bases map to TRBD1. V lost 3 bases to trimming and J lost 4 bases; unmatched junction nucleotides: 7. The germline V gene has CDR1 MDHEN and CDR2 SYDVKM. This CDR3 contains 15 residues. CDR3 in amino acids: CASSFRDRAYYEQYF. CDR3 DNA: TGTGCCAGCAGTTTCCGGGACAGGGCCTATTACGAGCAGTACTTC.

The V gene is TRBV28, the J gene TRBJ2-1; TRBD2 matches at 7 bases. Germline CDR1 reads MDHEN; CDR2 reads SYDVKM. The CDR3 is 17 residues long. After removal of 10 bases from V and 3 bases from J, the junction contained 18 bases not matched to a gene. The CDR3 DNA follows: TGTGCCACCTGGGGGGGTGGTAGCGGGTTTATCTACAATGAGCAGTTCTTC. This encodes CATWGGGSGFIYNEQFF. The full variable domain, rest sourced from reference TRBV28 and TRBJ2-1, is DVKVTQSSRYLVKRTGEKVFLECVQDMDHENMFWYRQDPGLGLRLIYFSYDVKMKEKGDIPEGYSVSREKKERFSLILESASTNQTSMYLCATWGGGSGFIYNEQFFGPGTRLTVL.

In DNA, the CDR3 is TGTGCCAGCAGCTTGCCCGGGACAGGGTCGGGCGAGCAGTACTTC. As protein: CASSLPGTGSGEQYF. The chain uses TRBV7-9 and TRBJ2-7, with 9 bases matching TRBD1. The V gene end was trimmed by 3 bases and the J gene end by 6 bases; junction bases not matched to a gene: 9. The CDR3 has 15 residues. CDR1 and CDR2 from the germline V gene are SEHNR and FQNEAQ (reference sequence).

The V and J genes are TRBV4-1 and TRBJ2-7; D may be TRBD2 (5 bases). The CDR3 has 16 residues. Germline lookup yields CDR1 MGHRA and CDR2 YSYEKL. V lost 0 bases and J lost 4, with 16 bases in between. The CDR3 sequence: CASSQDPASTAYEQYF. CDR3 nucleotide sequence: TGCGCCAGCAGCCAAGATCCGGCTAGCACGGCTTACGAGCAGTACTTC.

The J gene is TRBJ2-3, the V gene TRBV10-3; D tentatively fits TRBD1 or TRBD2 (6 bases each). The CDR3 sequence is 17 residues long. V gave up 2 bases and J gave up 4 bases, with 19 bases separating them. CDR1 and CDR2 (germline): ENHRY, SYGVKD. In DNA, the CDR3 is TGTGCCATCAGTGAGAGGGGGGCTGGCAGGGAAGCAGATACGCAGTATTTT. Encoded protein: CAISERGAGREADTQYF.